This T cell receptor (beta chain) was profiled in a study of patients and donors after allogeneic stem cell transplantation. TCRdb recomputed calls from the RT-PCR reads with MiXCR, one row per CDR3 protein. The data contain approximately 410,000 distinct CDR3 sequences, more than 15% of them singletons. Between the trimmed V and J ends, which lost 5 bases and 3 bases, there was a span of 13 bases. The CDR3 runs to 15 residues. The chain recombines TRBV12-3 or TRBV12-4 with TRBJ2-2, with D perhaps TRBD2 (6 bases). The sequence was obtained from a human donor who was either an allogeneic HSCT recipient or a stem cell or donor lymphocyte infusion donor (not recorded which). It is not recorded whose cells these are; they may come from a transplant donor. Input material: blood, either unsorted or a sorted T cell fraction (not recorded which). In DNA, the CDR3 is TGTGCCAGCAGTCCCGGAGGGGTTTACACCGGGGAGCTGTTTTTT. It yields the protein CASSPGGVYTGELFF.